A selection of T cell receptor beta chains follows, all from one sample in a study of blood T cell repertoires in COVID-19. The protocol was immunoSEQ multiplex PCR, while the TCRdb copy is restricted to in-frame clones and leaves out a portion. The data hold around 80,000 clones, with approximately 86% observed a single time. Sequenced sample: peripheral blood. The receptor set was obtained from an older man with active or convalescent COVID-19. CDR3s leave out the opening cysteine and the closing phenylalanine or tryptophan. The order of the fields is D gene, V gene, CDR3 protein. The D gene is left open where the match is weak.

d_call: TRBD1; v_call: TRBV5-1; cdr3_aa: ASSPNLGQQETQY
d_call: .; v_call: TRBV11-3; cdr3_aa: ASSLGALDSQETQY
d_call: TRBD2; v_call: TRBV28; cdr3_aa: ASGAGDLSGANVLT
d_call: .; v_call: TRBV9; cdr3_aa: ASSPRQTYNEQF
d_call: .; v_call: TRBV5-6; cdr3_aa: ASSFSRANYGYT
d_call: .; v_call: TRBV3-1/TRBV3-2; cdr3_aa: ASTPRGAASGANVLT
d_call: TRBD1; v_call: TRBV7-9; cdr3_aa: ASSPTTGTGAEAF
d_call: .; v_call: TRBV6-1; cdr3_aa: ASSDTGQDGYT
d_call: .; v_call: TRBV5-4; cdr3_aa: ASSLAGRDLH
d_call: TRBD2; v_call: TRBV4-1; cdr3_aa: ASSQEGGTFSNTGELF
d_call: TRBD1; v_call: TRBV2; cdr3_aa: ASTGTGVLGDQPQH
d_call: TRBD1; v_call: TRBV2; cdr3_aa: ASSGRTGSYGYT
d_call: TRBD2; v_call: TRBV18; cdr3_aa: ASSPRTLAGEWNTGELF
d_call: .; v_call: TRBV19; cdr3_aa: ASRQGSGNTIY
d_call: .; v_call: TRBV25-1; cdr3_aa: ASSGGGGTEAF
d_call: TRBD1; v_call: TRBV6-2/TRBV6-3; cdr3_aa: ASSSRGTGADWNEQF
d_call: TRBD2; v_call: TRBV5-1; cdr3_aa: ASSSSLRTSGYNEQF
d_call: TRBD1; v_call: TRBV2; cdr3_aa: ASSGTGDSNQPQH
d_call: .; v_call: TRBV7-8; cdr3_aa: ASSPPGSDTQY
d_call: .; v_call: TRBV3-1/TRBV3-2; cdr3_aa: ASSHTGTTYTEAF
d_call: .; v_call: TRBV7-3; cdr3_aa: ASNGGAATGELF
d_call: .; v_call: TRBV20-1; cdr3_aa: SGGNRKAQH
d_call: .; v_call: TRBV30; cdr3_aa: AWSARQLAYNSPLH
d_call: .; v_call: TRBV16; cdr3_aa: ASSQQDTQY
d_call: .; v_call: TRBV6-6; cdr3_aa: ASSLGQNTEAF
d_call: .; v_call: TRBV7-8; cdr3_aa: ASSSTENTEAF
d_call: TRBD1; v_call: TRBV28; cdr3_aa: ASSLGTGGIEKLF
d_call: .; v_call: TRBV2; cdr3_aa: ASSARGGNSPLH
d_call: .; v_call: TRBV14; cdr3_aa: ASSQDWAAVWTGELF
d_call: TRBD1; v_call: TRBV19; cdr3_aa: ASSRMDRGNGQPQH
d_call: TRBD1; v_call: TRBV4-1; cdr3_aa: ASSPGTAHDGSGNTIY
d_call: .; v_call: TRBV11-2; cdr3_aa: ASSLESSGANVLT
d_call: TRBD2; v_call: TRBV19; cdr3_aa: ASTKLSAGGQRVEQF
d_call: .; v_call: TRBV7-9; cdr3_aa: ASSLRVLQNTGELF
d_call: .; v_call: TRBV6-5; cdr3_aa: ASSATNEKLF
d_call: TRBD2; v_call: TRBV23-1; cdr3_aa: ASSQSGTSGYTGELF